Listed here are 31 T cell receptor beta chains from one sample, sequenced in a study of blood T cell repertoires in COVID-19. Method: immunoSEQ multiplex PCR; TCRdb's copy keeps in-frame clones and lacks some. Here the sample spans 250,000 or so clones, approximately 83% being singletons. Material for sequencing was PBMCs or T cells enriched from blood (not recorded which). The origin of the receptors is a man aged 50 or older who had recovered from COVID-19.

The chain recombines TRBV6-5 with TRBJ1-1; D perhaps matches TRBD1 (5 bases). Germline V gives CDR1 MNHEY, CDR2 SVGAGI. V was trimmed by 2 bases and J by 5 bases, leaving 12 bases between them. The CDR3 contains 14 residues. The CDR3 loop reads CASSYAPSGTEAFF. In DNA form, the CDR3 reads TGTGCCAGCAGTTACGCCCCTTCAGGGACTGAAGCTTTCTTT.

V gene TRBV5-6 combines with J gene TRBJ1-1, with 8 bases aligning to TRBD1. Trimming at V came to 0 bases and at J to 2 bases, leaving 6 bases not matched to a gene. The CDR3 totals 16 residues. From germline, CDR1 is SGHDT and CDR2 YYEEEE. The CDR3 DNA is TGTGCCAGCAGCTTGGAGGGGACAGGTTTAAACACTGAAGCTTTCTTT. Translation gives CASSLEGTGLNTEAFF.

This clone was seen just once. The chain recombines TRBV7-9 with TRBJ2-5; 7 bases are shared with TRBD1. Germline V gives CDR1 SEHNR, CDR2 FQNEAQ (reference sequence). With 1 base clipped from V and 4 bases from J, the junction kept 12 bases outside the gene matches. CDR3 length: 17 amino acids. CDR3 in DNA: TGTGCCAGCAGCTTAGGAGGGACAGCGAACTCAGGAGAGACCCAGTACTTC. Translated: CASSLGGTANSGETQYF.

This chain uses TRBV14 with TRBJ2-1; D is perhaps TRBD2 (5 bases). This CDR3 is 13 amino acids long. The V end lost 6 bases, the J end lost 8 bases, and 14 bases lay between the germline ends. Germline CDR1 is SGHDN and CDR2 is FVKESK. The CDR3 region has the DNA TGTGCCAGCAGGGGAGTCCCAGGCGATGAGCAGTTCTTC. Translated, it gives CASRGVPGDEQFF.

Turning to this clone: Other nucleotide sequences from this sample produce the same CDR3. The CDR3 spells CASSLSGGIYEQYF. The CDR3 coding sequence is TGTGCCAGCAGCTTATCAGGGGGGATCTACGAGCAGTACTTC. The chain couples TRBV7-9 to TRBJ2-7, with D possibly being TRBD1 (7 bases). The germline gives CDR1 SEHNR, CDR2 FQNEAQ (reference sequence). V was clipped by 2 bases and J by 3 bases, with 11 bases between them. The CDR3 runs to 14 residues. The full variable domain, rest sourced from reference TRBV7-9 and TRBJ2-7, is DTGVSQNPRHKITKRGQNVTFRCDPISEHNRLYWYRQTLGQGPEFLTYFQNEAQLEKSRLLSDRFSAERPKGSFSTLEIQRTEQGDSAMYLCASSLSGGIYEQYFGPGTRLTVT.

The rearrangement joins TRBV18 to TRBJ1-1; 7 nucleotides agree with TRBD1. Germline CDR1 reads KGHSH; CDR2 reads LQKENI. The CDR3 spans 15 residues. Unmatched junction bases numbered 6, after V lost 0 bases and J lost 5 bases. CDR3 amino acids: CASSPPSGRGTEAFF. CDR3 sequence (DNA): TGTGCCAGCTCACCACCGAGCGGCAGGGGGACTGAAGCTTTCTTT.

The CDR3 nucleotides read TGCAGCGTTGAAACTAGCGGGGGGGCCCATGAGCAGTTCTTC. Translating gives CSVETSGGAHEQFF. The chain couples TRBV29-1 to TRBJ2-1, with 13 bases identical to TRBD2. This CDR3 is built from 14 residues. The trim removed 2 bases at V and 8 bases at J, leaving 3 bases unmatched. CDR1 SQVTM and CDR2 ANQGSEA come from the germline V gene.

This chain uses TRBV7-2 with TRBJ1-5; TRBD1 matches 7 bases. The CDR3 runs to 16 residues. V was pared by 2 bases and J by 4 bases, with 8 bases of the junction left unmatched. Germline V lookup: CDR1 SGHTA, CDR2 FQGNSA. The DNA for the CDR3 is TGTGCCAGCAGCTTACTCCACAGGGGCGGTAATCAGCCCCAGCATTTT. It encodes CASSLLHRGGNQPQHF.

The V and J genes are TRBV4-3 and TRBJ2-1; 9 bases align to TRBD2. Per germline, CDR1 LGHNA and CDR2 YSLEER. The CDR3 consists of 16 residues. The V gene end was trimmed by 3 bases and the J gene end by 1 base; junction bases not matched to a gene: 4. CDR3 DNA: TGCGCCAGCAGCCAGTCTACTAGCGGGTCCTACAATGAGCAGTTCTTC. Its protein is CASSQSTSGSYNEQFF.

V usage is TRBV9 and J usage is TRBJ1-2; a weak D match, TRBD1 (5 bases). Trimming shortened V by 3 bases and J by 4 bases, and 13 bases separated the two germline ends. Per germline, CDR1 SGDLS and CDR2 YYNGEE. CDR3 length equals 14 residues. The CDR3 loop is CASSGQGSLYGYTF. For the CDR3, the DNA is TGTGCCAGCAGCGGCCAGGGCAGTCTCTATGGCTACACCTTC. The full variable domain, completed using reference TRBV9 and TRBJ1-2, is DSGVTQTPKHLITATGQRVTLRCSPRSGDLSVYWYQQSLDQGLQFLIQYYNGEERAKGNILERFSAQQFPDLHSELNLSSLELGDSALYFCASSGQGSLYGYTFGSGTRLTVV.

Only a few counts were recorded for this clone. The V gene is TRBV7-9, the J gene TRBJ2-7; 7 bases fit TRBD1. The ends lost 5 bases at V and 10 bases at J; junction bases unmatched: 5. The germline V gene encodes CDR1 SEHNR and CDR2 FQNEAQ (reference sequence). The CDR3 spans 11 residues. Here the CDR3 reads CASSDRQGQYF. CDR3 coding DNA: TGTGCCAGCAGCGATCGACAGGGACAGTACTTC.

The chain is built from TRBV7-2 and TRBJ2-3; TRBD2 is a possible D gene (5 bases). V lost 8 bases, J lost 2 bases, and 11 bases lay in between. CDR3 length: 13 amino acids. In germline, CDR1 is SGHTA, CDR2 FQGNSA. This chain's CDR3 is CASPTGSTDTQYF. The CDR3 DNA follows: TGTGCCAGCCCCACGGGGTCCACAGATACGCAGTATTTT.

The V gene is TRBV7-3, the J gene TRBJ2-3; weak D call: TRBD2 (6 bases). The germline V and J ends were trimmed by 5 bases and 6 bases, with 18 bases remaining between them. Germline lookup yields CDR1 SGHTA and CDR2 FQGTGA. CDR3 size: 15 residues. The CDR3 nucleotides read TGTGCCAGCAGCCCGACGCGCTCGGGGAGGGATACGCAGTATTTT. This codes for CASSPTRSGRDTQYF.

This chain uses TRBV10-3 with TRBJ1-2; 8 bases fit TRBD1. Trimming at V came to 6 bases and at J to 0 bases, leaving 6 bases not matched to a gene. CDR1 ENHRY and CDR2 SYGVKD come from the germline V gene. The CDR3 contains 15 residues. As DNA, the CDR3 is TGTGCCATCAGCAATACAGGGGGACCTAACTATGGCTACACCTTC. This sequence encodes CAISNTGGPNYGYTF.

The chain employs TRBV7-8 and TRBJ1-1; D is perhaps TRBD1 (5 bases). Germline CDR1 reads SGHVS; CDR2 reads FQNEAQ. The V and J ends lost 1 base and 4 bases respectively, with 16 bases between them. This CDR3 is 16 amino acids long. This CDR3 is CASSLGQGRFGTEAFF. In DNA, the CDR3 is TGTGCCAGCAGCTTAGGTCAGGGTAGGTTCGGCACTGAAGCTTTCTTT. Filled out from reference TRBV7-8 and TRBJ1-1, the complete variable domain reads GAGVSQSPRYKVAKRGQDVALRCDPISGHVSLFWYQQALGQGPEFLTYFQNEAQLDKSGLPSDRFFAERPEGSVSTLKIQRTQQEDSAVYLCASSLGQGRFGTEAFFGQGTRLTVV.

In the case of this clone: Additional DNA sequences in this sample encode the identical CDR3. The gene calls are TRBV7-3 and TRBJ2-3; 10 bases agree with TRBD2. V shed 6 bases and J 0 bases; nucleotides not matched to a gene: 3. This CDR3 spans 15 amino acids. Germline CDR1 and CDR2: SGHTA and FQGTGA. CDR3 coding DNA: TGTGCCAGCAGTCGAGCGGGGGGGAGCACAGATACGCAGTATTTT. Residues: CASSRAGGSTDTQYF. The full variable domain, rest sourced from reference TRBV7-3 and TRBJ2-3, is GAGVSQTPSNKVTEKGKYVELRCDPISGHTALYWYRQSLGQGPEFLIYFQGTGAADDSGLPNDRFFAVRPEGSVSTLKIQRTERGDSAVYLCASSRAGGSTDTQYFGPGTRLTVL.

This clone has more than one count but fewer than ten. The chain couples TRBV4-2 to TRBJ1-1; 11 nucleotides agree with TRBD1. Germline V lookup: CDR1 LGHNA, CDR2 YNFKEQ. This CDR3 contains 16 residues. Trimming took 0 bases from V and 4 from J; bases not matched to a gene: 4. This chain's CDR3 is CASSQDPGTGGTEAFF. The CDR3 DNA is TGTGCCAGCAGCCAAGATCCCGGGACAGGGGGCACTGAAGCTTTCTTT.

The rearrangement joins TRBV5-1 to TRBJ2-7, with 10 nucleotides matching TRBD2. V lost 2 bases and J lost 2; bases outside the gene matches: 16. Germline V gene lookup returns CDR1 SGHRS and CDR2 YFSETQ. CDR3 size: 19 residues. In nucleotides, the CDR3 is TGCGCCAGCAGCTTCACTATAAAATCCGGGACTAGCGATGCCTACGAGCAGTACTTC. This sequence encodes CASSFTIKSGTSDAYEQYF.

This clone is a singleton in its sample. The chain links TRBV7-9 to TRBJ1-4; 7 bases are a match to TRBD1. The V gene's germline CDR1 is SEHNR and CDR2 FQNEAQ (reference sequence). CDR3 length: 17 amino acids. J gave up 0 bases and V 3 bases, and 7 bases lay outside the gene matches. In nucleotides, the CDR3 is TGTGCCAGCAGCTTCGACCGACAGGGCCCAACTAATGAAAAACTGTTTTTT. Protein sequence: CASSFDRQGPTNEKLFF.

To note about this clone: Other DNA sequences in the same sample also yield this CDR3. The rearrangement joins TRBV27 to TRBJ1-1; TRBD1 matches at 8 bases. V trimming: 0 bases; J trimming: 1 base; junction bases outside the gene matches: 1. This CDR3 contains 15 residues. In germline, CDR1 is MNHEY, CDR2 SMNVEV (reference sequence). CDR3 sequence: CASSLSGTGNTEAFF. The CDR3 region has the DNA TGTGCCAGCAGTTTATCGGGGACAGGGAACACTGAAGCTTTCTTT.

This clone is a singleton in its sample. The V gene is TRBV7-3, the J gene TRBJ2-1, with 13 bases that match TRBD2. CDR3 size: 16 residues. The V segment lost 2 bases and the J segment 2 bases; nucleotides outside the gene matches: 0. CDR1 and CDR2 (germline): SGHTA, FQGTGA. The DNA of the CDR3 is TGTGCCAGCAGCTTAGGACTAGCGGGAGCCTACAATGAGCAGTTCTTC. It is translated as CASSLGLAGAYNEQFF.

This clone was detected once. The rearrangement links TRBV4-1 to TRBJ1-6; 8 bases line up with TRBD1. Germline-derived CDR1 and CDR2 are MGHRA and YSYEKL. The CDR3 has 15 residues. V lost 1 base and J lost 8; bases outside the gene matches: 4. DNA of the CDR3: TGCGCCAGCAGCCAAGGGACAGGGAGGTATTCACCCCTCCACTTT. Translation gives CASSQGTGRYSPLHF.

The chain recombines TRBV10-3 with TRBJ2-5, with a tentative D call TRBD1 (6 bases). With 6 bases removed from V and 1 base from J, the gap between germline ends came to 9 bases. The CDR3 has 13 residues. Germline V lookup: CDR1 ENHRY, CDR2 SYGVKD. CDR3 sequence reads: CAIRTDSQETQYF. The CDR3 bases are TGTGCCATCAGAACGGACAGCCAAGAGACCCAGTACTTC.

The CDR3 nucleotides read TGTGCCAGCAGCCCCTGGGCAGGACAGGGGCGTAACACTGAAGCTTTCTTT. Translation: CASSPWAGQGRNTEAFF. The chain couples TRBV11-3 to TRBJ1-1; the match to TRBD1 covers 9 bases. CDR3 length: 17 amino acids. Germline V gene sequence: CDR1 SGHNT, CDR2 YENEEA. V gave up 5 bases and J gave up 2 bases; unmatched junction bases: 12.

This chain uses TRBV7-9 with TRBJ2-5, with 9 bases lining up with TRBD1. Germline V gene sequence: CDR1 SEHNR, CDR2 FQNEAQ (reference sequence). V was clipped by 2 bases and J by 2 bases; unmatched bases: 3. The CDR3 covers 15 residues. The CDR3 sequence is CASSLRTGVQETQYF. In DNA, the CDR3 is TGTGCCAGCAGCTTAAGGACAGGGGTGCAAGAGACCCAGTACTTC.

The rearrangement joins TRBV4-3 to TRBJ1-1, with D uncertain. With 0 bases removed from V and 8 bases from J, the gap between germline ends came to 13 bases. Germline V gene sequence: CDR1 LGHNA, CDR2 YSLEER. The CDR3 has 14 residues. For the CDR3, the DNA is TGCGCCAGCAGCCAAGAAGTGATAACAGTCGAAGCTTTCTTT. The encoded protein is CASSQEVITVEAFF.

The chain employs TRBV6-2 or TRBV6-3 and TRBJ1-5; 7 positions agree with TRBD1. Losses at the gene ends were 5 bases for V and 4 bases for J; bases not matched to a gene: 11. The CDR3 contains 16 residues. CDR1 MNHEY and CDR2 SVGEGT come from the germline V gene. The CDR3 bases are TGTGCCAGCAGTACCCGACAGGGCCCGGGGAATCAGCCCCAGCATTTT. It yields the protein CASSTRQGPGNQPQHF.

The chain combines TRBV3-1 (or the pseudogene TRBV3-2) with TRBJ1-4; TRBD1 matches 10 bases. The CDR3 has 18 amino acids. V was pared by 1 base and J by 7 bases, with 12 bases of the junction left unmatched. In germline, CDR1 is LGHDT, CDR2 YNNKEL (reference sequence). CDR3 in amino acids: CASSQGQGARGRGEKLFF. CDR3 bases: TGTGCCAGCAGCCAAGGACAGGGGGCCCGAGGCCGCGGTGAAAAACTGTTTTTT.

The chain employs TRBV5-4 and TRBJ1-2, with D possibly matching TRBD1 (6 bases). Trimming shortened V by 1 base and J by 4 bases, and 11 bases separated the two germline ends. Germline V gene data show CDR1 as SGHNT and CDR2 as YYREEE (reference sequence). This CDR3 contains 14 residues. The CDR3 loop reads CASSLQGTIYGYTF. DNA of the CDR3: TGTGCCAGCAGCTTGCAGGGGACGATCTATGGCTACACCTTC. Together with reference TRBV5-4 and TRBJ1-2, the CDR3 gives the full variable domain: ETGVTQSPTHLIKTRGQQVTLRCSSQSGHNTVSWYQQALGQGPQFIFQYYREEENGRGNFPPRFSGLQFPNYSSELNVNALELDDSALYLCASSLQGTIYGYTFGSGTRLTVV.

The V gene is TRBV28, the J gene TRBJ2-7, with D unresolved. Germline V gene lookup returns CDR1 MDHEN and CDR2 SYDVKM. The CDR3 totals 11 residues. V was shortened by 3 bases and J by 3 bases, with 3 bases between the two germline ends. The DNA for the CDR3 is TGTGCCAGCAGTTTCGGCTACGAGCAGTACTTC. This translates into CASSFGYEQYF.

Only one count was recorded for this clone. The rearrangement links TRBV9 to TRBJ2-2, with 8 bases aligning to TRBD1. The CDR3 totals 17 residues. The germline V gene encodes CDR1 SGDLS and CDR2 YYNGEE. V dropped 4 bases and J dropped 5; count of bases not matched to a gene: 13. CDR3 coding DNA: TGTGCCAGCAGCCCCCCATCCCGGACAGGGAAAACCGGGGAGCTGTTTTTT. The encoded protein is CASSPPSRTGKTGELFF.